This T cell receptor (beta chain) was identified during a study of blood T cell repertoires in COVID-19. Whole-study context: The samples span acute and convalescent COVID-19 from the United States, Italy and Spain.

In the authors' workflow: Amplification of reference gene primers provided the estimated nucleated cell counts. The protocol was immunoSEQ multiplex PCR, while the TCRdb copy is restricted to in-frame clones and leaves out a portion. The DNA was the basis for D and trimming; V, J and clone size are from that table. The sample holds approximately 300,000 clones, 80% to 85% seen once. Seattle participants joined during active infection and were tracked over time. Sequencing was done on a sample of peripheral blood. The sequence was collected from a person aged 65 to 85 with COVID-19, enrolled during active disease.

The CDR3 coding sequence is TGTGCCAGCAGCATACAGGTTTTACCAACTAATGAAAAACTGTTTTTT. This sequence encodes CASSIQVLPTNEKLFF. This rearrangement joins TRBV2 to TRBJ1-4; maybe TRBD1 (5 bases). This CDR3 is built from 16 residues. Looked up from germline, CDR1 is SNHLY and CDR2 is FYNNEI. V lost 6 bases to trimming and J lost 0 bases, with 14 bases between them.